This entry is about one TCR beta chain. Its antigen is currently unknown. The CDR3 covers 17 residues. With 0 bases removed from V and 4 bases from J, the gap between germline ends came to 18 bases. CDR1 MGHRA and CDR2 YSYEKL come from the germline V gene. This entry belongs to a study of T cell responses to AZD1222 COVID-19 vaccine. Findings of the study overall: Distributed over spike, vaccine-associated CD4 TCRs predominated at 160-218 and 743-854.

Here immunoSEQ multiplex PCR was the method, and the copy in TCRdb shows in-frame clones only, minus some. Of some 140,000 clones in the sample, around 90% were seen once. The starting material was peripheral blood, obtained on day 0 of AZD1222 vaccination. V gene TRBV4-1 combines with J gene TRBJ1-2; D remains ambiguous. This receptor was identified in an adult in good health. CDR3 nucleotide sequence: TGCGCCAGCAGCCAAGAAGGCGATAGGTTTCGGGGCTATGGCTACACCTTC. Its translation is CASSQEGDRFRGYGYTF.